Listed here are 20 T cell receptor beta chains from one sample, sequenced in a study of shared clonotypes between healthy human individuals. Here immunoSEQ multiplex PCR was the method, and the copy in TCRdb shows in-frame clones only, minus some. The sample includes 1,500,000 or so clones, roughly 96% of them seen just once. Sequenced material: naive CD4+ T cells sorted from blood. Subset given: CD45RA+ positively selected. The source of these receptors is a man aged 30-40 years in good health.

The chain recombines TRBV7-9 with TRBJ2-3; no reliable D call. CDR1 is SEHNR and CDR2 is FQNEAQ in the germline V gene (reference sequence). Deletions cut 4 bases from V and 0 bases from J, with 14 bases between. This CDR3 spans 16 amino acids. The CDR3 DNA reads TGTGCCAGCAGCTCCCCCGGACGTACTAGCACAGATACGCAGTATTTT. This translates into CASSSPGRTSTDTQYF.

The chain carries TRBV2 and TRBJ1-1; 10 positions agree with TRBD1. Germline CDR1 reads SNHLY; CDR2 reads FYNNEI. This CDR3 is built from 13 residues. V dropped 8 bases and J dropped 5; count of bases not matched to a gene: 5. This chain's CDR3 is CASRQGAETEAFF. For the CDR3, the DNA is TGTGCCAGCCGACAGGGGGCTGAGACTGAAGCTTTCTTT.

This clone was seen only once. The chain couples TRBV6-6 to TRBJ1-5; D may be TRBD1 (5 bases). The germline gives CDR1 MNHNY, CDR2 SVGAGI (reference sequence). The V end was cut by 6 bases, the J end by 8 bases, with 14 bases between. The CDR3 has 13 residues. The CDR3 DNA sequence: TGTGCCAGCAGAAAGGGGCCCGAGGAGCCCCAGCATTTT. This codes for CASRKGPEEPQHF.

The rearrangement links TRBV6-5 to TRBJ2-5; D is ambiguous. This CDR3 region has 13 residues. V lost 4 bases to trimming and J lost 0 bases, with 6 bases between them. The V gene's germline CDR1 is MNHEY and CDR2 SVGAGI. The CDR3 DNA reads TGTGCCAGCAGTTTGATGAACCAAGAGACCCAGTACTTC. Protein sequence: CASSLMNQETQYF.

The gene calls are TRBV5-4 and TRBJ2-7; 8 nucleotides match TRBD1. Trimming cost V 0 bases and J 3 bases; bases outside gene matches: 8. Germline loops: CDR1 SGHNT, CDR2 YYREEE (reference sequence). The CDR3 totals 16 residues. CDR3 loop: CASSLDLTGAGYEQYF. CDR3 DNA sequence: TGTGCCAGCAGCTTGGACCTGACAGGGGCCGGCTACGAGCAGTACTTC.

The J gene is TRBJ2-2, the V gene TRBV6-5; no clear D gene. V was shortened by 9 bases and J by 8 bases, with 22 bases between the two germline ends. Per the germline V gene, CDR1 is MNHEY and CDR2 is SVGAGI. This CDR3 has 15 residues. The CDR3 sequence: CASNPRALPTGELFF. CDR3 DNA: TGTGCCAGTAACCCTCGGGCTCTCCCCACGGGGGAGCTGTTTTTT.

This rearrangement joins TRBV5-4 to TRBJ2-5; 9 nucleotides line up with TRBD2. The CDR3 sequence is 15 residues long. Losses at the gene ends were 1 base for V and 2 bases for J; bases not matched to a gene: 3. The V gene's germline CDR1 is SGHNT and CDR2 YYREEE (reference sequence). The CDR3 DNA reads as TGTGCCAGCAGCTTGCCTAGCGGGAAACAAGAGACCCAGTACTTC. This codes for CASSLPSGKQETQYF. Full variable domain (rest looked up from reference TRBV5-4 and TRBJ2-5): ETGVTQSPTHLIKTRGQQVTLRCSSQSGHNTVSWYQQALGQGPQFIFQYYREEENGRGNFPPRFSGLQFPNYSSELNVNALELDDSALYLCASSLPSGKQETQYFGPGTRLLVL.

The rearrangement joins TRBV5-1 to TRBJ2-3, with 8 bases matching TRBD2. After removal of 1 base from V and 4 bases from J, the junction contained 5 bases not matched to a gene. This CDR3 region has 15 residues. Germline lookup yields CDR1 SGHRS and CDR2 YFSETQ. CDR3 protein: CASSLRTSSADTQYF. DNA of the CDR3: TGCGCCAGCAGCTTGCGGACTAGCTCGGCAGATACGCAGTATTTT.

This clone was observed a handful of times. This chain joins TRBV5-8 and TRBJ1-5; possibly TRBD1 for D (6 bases). Trimming took 4 bases from V and 6 from J, leaving 14 bases between them. The CDR3 consists of 14 residues. Germline V CDR1 and CDR2: SGHTS, YDEGEE. The CDR3 DNA reads as TGTGCCAGCAGCGGGGAAGGCAGGGGTCAGCCCCAGCATTTT. Translated, it gives CASSGEGRGQPQHF.

The chain carries TRBV28 and TRBJ2-2; D is possibly TRBD2 (6 bases). The V gene lost 4 bases and the J gene lost 6 bases, with 15 bases spanning the gap. CDR1 and CDR2 (germline): MDHEN, SYDVKM. This CDR3 is 15 amino acids long. The CDR3 nucleotides read TGTGCCAGCAGTTCCCCGGGAGAGGACCCCGGGGAGCTGTTTTTT. Its protein is CASSSPGEDPGELFF.

This clone occurred once. The genes are TRBV4-3 and TRBJ2-7; 10 bases fit TRBD2. V lost 2 bases, J lost 6 bases, and 7 bases stayed unmatched. In germline, CDR1 is LGHNA, CDR2 YSLEER. The CDR3 contains 15 residues. The CDR3 DNA is TGCGCCAGCAGCCAATATCGGTGGACTAGCGGCGAGCAGTACTTC. This encodes CASSQYRWTSGEQYF.

This chain joins TRBV5-4 and TRBJ1-2, with D unclear. Trimming pared 4 bases from V and 0 bases from J, leaving 10 bases between. The CDR3 runs to 14 residues. The germline CDR1 and CDR2 sequences are SGHNT and YYREEE (reference sequence). The CDR3 DNA reads TGTGCCAGCAGCCCCGAGGGAGCTAACTATGGCTACACCTTC. It codes for CASSPEGANYGYTF.

The V and J genes are TRBV7-8 and TRBJ1-2, with no clear D. This CDR3 is built from 14 residues. The V and J ends lost 1 base and 6 bases respectively, with 12 bases between them. Germline lookup yields CDR1 SGHVS and CDR2 FQNEAQ. DNA of the CDR3: TGTGCCAGCAGCTTAGACAGCCTCGTGGATGGCTACACCTTC. Translation: CASSLDSLVDGYTF.

The rearrangement uses TRBV2 and TRBJ1-5; 7 bases are a match to TRBD1. The CDR3 has 16 residues. V trimming: 3 bases; J trimming: 9 bases; junction bases outside the gene matches: 14. Per the germline V gene, CDR1 is SNHLY and CDR2 is FYNNEI. This CDR3 reads CASSEIQTGNVGPQHF. In DNA form, the CDR3 reads TGTGCCAGCAGTGAGATACAGACAGGGAACGTTGGGCCCCAGCATTTT.

The chain combines TRBV10-3 with TRBJ1-1; no firm D call. Trimming shortened V by 6 bases and J by 3 bases, and 20 bases separated the two germline ends. The CDR3 spans 16 residues. CDR1 ENHRY and CDR2 SYGVKD come from the germline V gene. CDR3 in DNA: TGTGCCATCAGGCCCTCTTCAACTACTTGGGACACTGAAGCTTTCTTT. Amino acids: CAIRPSSTTWDTEAFF.

V usage is TRBV5-1 and J usage is TRBJ2-3; 7 bases fit TRBD1. Germline V gene data show CDR1 as SGHRS and CDR2 as YFSETQ. The CDR3 spans 16 residues. The junction had 8 bases not matched to a gene; V was cut back by 4 bases and J by 0 bases. Here the CDR3 reads CASSLRTGLSTDTQYF. The CDR3 coding sequence is TGCGCCAGCAGCCTCAGGACAGGCCTTAGCACAGATACGCAGTATTTT. Combining the CDR3 with reference TRBV5-1 and TRBJ2-3 gives the whole variable domain KAGVTQTPRYLIKTRGQQVTLSCSPISGHRSVSWYQQTPGQGLQFLFEYFSETQRNKGNFPGRFSGRQFSNSRSEMNVSTLELGDSALYLCASSLRTGLSTDTQYFGPGTRLTVL.

The V and J genes are TRBV11-2 and TRBJ2-1; TRBD2 aligns across 10 bases. Germline trimming cut 1 base from V and 1 base from J; bases unmatched to any gene: 10. The CDR3 runs 19 residues. CDR1 SGHAT and CDR2 FQNNGV come from the germline V gene. The CDR3 nucleotides read TGTGCCAGCAGCTTAGTGGTAGCGGGAGGCTACCCATCCTACAATGAGCAGTTCTTC. The encoded protein is CASSLVVAGGYPSYNEQFF.

This clone appeared once. This chain links TRBV27 with TRBJ2-1, with 7 positions matching TRBD2. CDR1 and CDR2 from the germline V gene are MNHEY and SMNVEV (reference sequence). The V gene end was trimmed by 2 bases and the J gene end by 4 bases; junction bases not matched to a gene: 5. This CDR3 is 15 amino acids long. Written as DNA, the CDR3 is TGTGCCAGCAGTTTAGGGGGGGTTAGTTACAATGAGCAGTTCTTC. Protein: CASSLGGVSYNEQFF.

This clone came up once. The chain is built from TRBV28 and TRBJ2-7; 9 nucleotides align to TRBD1. The V segment lost 3 bases and the J segment 1 base; nucleotides outside the gene matches: 4. This CDR3 has 15 amino acids. The V gene's germline CDR1 is MDHEN and CDR2 SYDVKM. In nucleotides, the CDR3 is TGTGCCAGCAGTTTGGGACAGGGCTATTCCTACGAGCAGTACTTC. Amino acids: CASSLGQGYSYEQYF.

The chain couples TRBV6-1 to TRBJ1-1; D is unclear. This CDR3 comprises 11 residues. The germline CDR1 and CDR2 sequences are MNHNS and SASEGT. The V and J ends lost 6 bases and 6 bases respectively, with 8 bases between them. This chain's CDR3 is CASSVTSEAFF. The CDR3 bases are TGTGCCAGCAGCGTGACTTCTGAAGCTTTCTTT.